Sequencing of this TCR beta chain was carried out in a study of cytomegalovirus exposure and HLA in healthy donors. The donors, nominally healthy at sampling, likely had unrecorded immune exposures. Regarding the study as a whole: While the bulk of TCR sequences proved rare, some public TCRs turned up in many donors.

PCR was performed using 60 Vbeta and 13 Jbeta primers. The data were produced by immunoSEQ multiplex PCR, yet TCRdb's version contains in-frame clones alone and is incomplete. Counted here are some 140,000 clones, approximately 72% occurring once; the ten biggest clones make up roughly 2.8%. On this clone: Antigen: not known.

V gave up 3 bases and J gave up 4 bases, with 21 bases separating them. The germline CDR1 and CDR2 sequences are SQVTM and ANQGSEA. This CDR3 has 16 amino acids. Sequences were obtained from PBMCs. This TCR came from a man aged 18 to 35 in good health and CMV-seronegative. J is TRBJ1-1 and V is TRBV29-1; D call uncertain. The CDR3 coding sequence is TGCAGCGTTGATATGGGCCCCACGGGAGTGGTCACTGAAGCTTTCTTT. It encodes CSVDMGPTGVVTEAFF.